These 22 T cell receptor beta chains originate from one sample sequenced in a study of T cell repertoires in cytomegalovirus infection. Antigen specificity for these receptors is unknown. TCRdb re-called the reads through MiXCR, storing one row per CDR3 protein. The sample includes about 60,000 distinct CDR3 sequences, around 34% seen only once; the top ten take roughly 70%. Sequencing used PBMCs, sequenced either directly or after in vitro stimulation (not recorded which). Every receptor here comes from a human donor in good health (CMV status not recorded). Some clones in this sample may be carry-over from other donors' samples.

The chain couples TRBV27 to TRBJ2-1; TRBD2 might be the D (5 bases). V was cut by 2 bases and J by 7 bases, with 9 bases left in between. There are 13 residues in the CDR3. Germline CDR1 MNHEY, CDR2 SMNVEV (reference sequence). CDR3 sequence reads: CASSLGERNEQFF. In DNA, the CDR3 is TGTGCCAGCAGTTTAGGGGAGAGAAATGAGCAGTTCTTC.

The J gene is TRBJ1-1, the V gene TRBV6-6; 10 bases line up with TRBD1. The CDR3 contains 15 residues. J gave up 8 bases and V 6 bases, and 12 bases lay outside the gene matches. The germline CDR1 and CDR2 sequences are MNHNY and SVGAGI (reference sequence). As DNA, the CDR3 is TGTGCCAGCAGGGACAGGGGGACCTTAACTGAAGAAGCTTTCTTT. Translating gives CASRDRGTLTEEAFF.

The V call is TRBV11-3, the J call TRBJ1-1; D unresolved. Germline V gene sequence: CDR1 SGHNT, CDR2 YENEEA. Between the trimmed V and J ends, which lost 5 bases and 3 bases, there was a span of 10 bases. CDR3 size: 13 residues. The CDR3 here is CASSIQRDTEAFF. As DNA, the CDR3 is TGTGCCAGCAGCATTCAGCGGGACACTGAAGCTTTCTTT.

The V and J genes are TRBV12-3 or TRBV12-4 and TRBJ2-4; 8 bases fit TRBD1. This CDR3 spans 15 amino acids. V shed 4 bases, J shed 0 bases, and the junction held 2 bases outside the gene matches. CDR3 bases: TGTGCCAGCAGTTGGACAGGGTTAGCCAAAAACATTCAGTACTTC. Protein: CASSWTGLAKNIQYF.

This chain connects TRBV5-6 to TRBJ2-1; D not resolved. CDR1 is SGHDT and CDR2 is YYEEEE in the germline V gene. The CDR3 consists of 14 residues. Trimming stripped 6 bases from V and 3 bases from J, with 13 bases between. The CDR3 reads CASTTALVYNEQFF. The CDR3 bases are TGTGCCAGCACTACGGCTTTAGTCTACAATGAGCAGTTCTTC.

The gene calls are TRBV12-3 or TRBV12-4 and TRBJ2-5; 8 bases map to TRBD2. The CDR3 loop spans 18 amino acids. Trimming at V came to 6 bases and at J to 5 bases, leaving 20 bases not matched to a gene. This chain's CDR3 is CASSPGVIRGGFAETQYF. In nucleotides, the CDR3 is TGTGCCAGCAGCCCAGGTGTCATCCGCGGGGGGTTCGCGGAGACCCAGTACTTC.

V gene TRBV5-4 combines with J gene TRBJ2-5; possibly TRBD2 for D (6 bases). The length of the CDR3 is 16 residues. Per germline, CDR1 SGHNT and CDR2 YYREEE (reference sequence). Trimming pared 4 bases from V and 0 bases from J, leaving 16 bases between. Here the CDR3 reads CASSAGRAENQETQYF. The CDR3 bases are TGTGCCAGCAGCGCCGGGAGAGCGGAGAACCAAGAGACCCAGTACTTC.

The genes are TRBV4-1 and TRBJ2-7; D remains ambiguous. This CDR3 spans 15 amino acids. Germline V gene sequence: CDR1 MGHRA, CDR2 YSYEKL. V dropped 0 bases and J dropped 2 bases, with 11 bases sitting between them. In nucleotides, the CDR3 is TGCGCCAGCAGCCAAGATCTTCCGAGCCCCTACGAGCAGTACTTC. Its translation is CASSQDLPSPYEQYF.

The V call is TRBV3-1, the J call TRBJ2-1; D unclear. Germline V gene lookup returns CDR1 LGHDT and CDR2 YNNKEL (reference sequence). V was clipped by 0 bases and J by 9 bases, with 12 bases between them. CDR3 size: 14 residues. Here the CDR3 DNA reads TGTGCCAGCAGCCAAGAGGCGTTTGGCAGTGAGCAGTTCTTC. This gives the protein CASSQEAFGSEQFF.

This clonotype was observed a handful of times. This chain connects TRBV2 to TRBJ1-2; D unclear. V was cut by 6 bases and J by 3 bases, with 14 bases left in between. The CDR3 is 14 residues long. Germline assignment: CDR1 SNHLY and CDR2 FYNNEI. The CDR3 protein is CASSAIRTYYGYTF. CDR3 nucleotide sequence: TGTGCCAGCAGCGCGATCCGAACTTACTATGGCTACACCTTC.

This clonotype was recorded at least ten times. CDR3 residues: CASSPGGSNEKLFF. CDR3 nucleotide sequence: TGTGCCAGCAGCCCAGGGGGTTCTAATGAAAAACTGTTTTTT. This chain joins TRBV7-2 and TRBJ1-4, with TRBD1 identical over 7 bases. V lost 5 bases and J lost 3; bases outside the gene matches: 3. CDR1 and CDR2 (germline): SGHTA, FQGNSA. The CDR3 spans 14 residues.

V gene TRBV4-3 combines with J gene TRBJ1-1; D is ambiguous. The V end lost 3 bases, the J end lost 1 base, and 12 bases lay between the germline ends. The CDR3 spans 15 residues. Germline assignment: CDR1 LGHNA and CDR2 YSLEER. The CDR3 DNA sequence: TGCGCCAGCAGCCAGGACCCCCAATCGAACACTGAAGCTTTCTTT. Its protein is CASSQDPQSNTEAFF.

This clonotype turned up a few times. The genes are TRBV5-4 and TRBJ1-4; possible D gene TRBD1, 6 bases. Looked up from germline, CDR1 is SGHNT and CDR2 is YYREEE (reference sequence). The CDR3 contains 14 residues. V lost 4 bases and J lost 6, with 13 bases in between. CDR3 in DNA: TGTGCCAGCAGCACCCAGGGGAATCATGAAAAACTGTTTTTT. Translation: CASSTQGNHEKLFF.

The chain uses TRBV3-1 and TRBJ2-3; D is unclear. CDR3 length: 14 residues. The V end lost 0 bases, the J end lost 0 bases, and 4 bases lay between the germline ends. The germline V gene encodes CDR1 LGHDT and CDR2 YNNKEL (reference sequence). CDR3 nucleotide sequence: TGTGCCAGCAGCCAAGATACTAGCACAGATACGCAGTATTTT. It encodes CASSQDTSTDTQYF.

The chain is built from TRBV11-3 and TRBJ2-1; a weak D match, TRBD1 (7 bases). V was cut by 7 bases and J by 1 base, with 14 bases left in between. CDR1 and CDR2 from the germline V gene are SGHNT and YENEEA. The CDR3 runs to 15 residues. The CDR3 region is CASIPGGPSYNEQFF. The CDR3 DNA reads as TGTGCCAGCATCCCAGGGGGGCCATCCTACAATGAGCAGTTCTTC.

The gene calls are TRBV2 and TRBJ2-1, with 16 bases that match TRBD2. Germline CDR1 is SNHLY and CDR2 is FYNNEI. This CDR3 contains 15 residues. V lost 6 bases, J lost 9 bases, and 5 bases stayed unmatched. Written as DNA, the CDR3 is TGTGCCAGCAGGGGACTAGCGGGGGGGCTATCTGAGCAGTTCTTC. Protein product: CASRGLAGGLSEQFF.

This clonotype was seen more than once but under ten times. The V and J genes are TRBV5-1 and TRBJ2-5; D is unresolved. The CDR3 extends over 13 amino acids. Germline V gives CDR1 SGHRS, CDR2 YFSETQ. V dropped 4 bases and J dropped 5 bases, with 12 bases sitting between them. The CDR3 bases are TGCGCCAGCAGCATGGACCCGGCTGAGACCCAGTACTTC. Amino acids: CASSMDPAETQYF.

This clonotype was recorded a few times. V usage is TRBV10-3 and J usage is TRBJ2-6, with 10 nucleotides matching TRBD2. Germline V lookup: CDR1 ENHRY, CDR2 SYGVKD. Unmatched junction bases numbered 11, after V lost 11 bases and J lost 1 base. The CDR3 is made up of 17 amino acids. As DNA, the CDR3 is TGTGCCTCCACCCCCAGCGGGGGGGCGTCTGGGGCCAACGTCCTGACTTTC. Protein: CASTPSGGASGANVLTF.

This clonotype was seen a handful of times. The chain is built from TRBV27 and TRBJ1-4; tentative D call: TRBD1 (6 bases). Per the germline V gene, CDR1 is MNHEY and CDR2 is SMNVEV (reference sequence). CDR3 length equals 13 residues. V lost 5 bases, J lost 7 bases, and 11 bases lay in between. The CDR3 is CASSPKGGEKLFF. The CDR3 DNA is TGTGCCAGCAGTCCGAAAGGGGGTGAAAAACTGTTTTTT.

This clonotype was counted only a few times. The rearrangement links TRBV7-6 to TRBJ2-3; 7 bases align to TRBD1. CDR1 is SGHVS and CDR2 is FNYEAQ in the germline V gene. This CDR3 is 13 amino acids long. V was clipped by 5 bases and J by 3 bases; unmatched bases: 2. CDR3 DNA sequence: TGTGCCAGCAGCGTGACAGGGACAGATACGCAGTATTTT. Amino acid sequence: CASSVTGTDTQYF.

The chain combines TRBV24-1 with TRBJ2-7, with 9 nucleotides matching TRBD1. Germline V gene sequence: CDR1 KGHDR, CDR2 SFDVKD. V trimming: 5 bases; J trimming: 5 bases; junction bases outside the gene matches: 12. CDR3 length: 16 amino acids. CDR3 coding DNA: TGTGCCACCAGTGCCGGCCCGGGACAGGGTTGGGACGAGCAGTACTTC. Protein product: CATSAGPGQGWDEQYF.

The V gene is TRBV6-5, the J gene TRBJ1-2; D is ambiguous. The CDR3 is made up of 13 amino acids. V dropped 6 bases and J dropped 5 bases, with 13 bases sitting between them. CDR1 MNHEY and CDR2 SVGAGI come from the germline V gene. CDR3 bases: TGTGCCAGCAGCGAGGAGGCTGGGTATGGCTACACCTTC. Translated: CASSEEAGYGYTF.